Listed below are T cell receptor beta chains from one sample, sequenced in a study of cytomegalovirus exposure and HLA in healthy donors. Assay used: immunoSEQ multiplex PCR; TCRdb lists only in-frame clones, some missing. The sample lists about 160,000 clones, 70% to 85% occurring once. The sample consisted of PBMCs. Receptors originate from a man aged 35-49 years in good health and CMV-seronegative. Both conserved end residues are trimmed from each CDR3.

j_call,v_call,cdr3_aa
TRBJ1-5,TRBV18,ASSPPGTGNQPQH
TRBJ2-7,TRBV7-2,ASSTRLAGGREQY
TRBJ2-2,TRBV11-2,ASSPGINTGELF
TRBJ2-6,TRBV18,ASSTAFSGANVLT
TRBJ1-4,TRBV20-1,SARLGEKLF
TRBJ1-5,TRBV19,ASNITGGEGQPQH
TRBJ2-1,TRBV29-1,SVEWTSGYNEQF
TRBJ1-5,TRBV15,ATSRMGAGSNQPQH
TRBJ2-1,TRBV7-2,ASSRGQSSYNEQF
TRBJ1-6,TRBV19,ASSPGQHNSPLH
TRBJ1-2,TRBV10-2,ASSEPTSGGVFYGYT